This T cell receptor beta chain stems from a study of CD8 T cells in Susac syndrome. The table lists this clonotype with a count of one. The authors negatively isolated CD8+ and CD4+ T cells and FACS-enriched TEMRA cells. Reverse transcription used roughly 0.5 to 1 ug RNA and random hexamers. MiXCR, applied by TCRdb to the immunoSEQ multiplex PCR reads, yields one record per CDR3 protein. The sample has 150,000 to 160,000 distinct CDR3 sequences, 85% to 95% seen once; the top ten hold approximately 0.15%. Germline V CDR1 and CDR2: DFQATT, SNEGSKA (reference sequence). The V and J ends lost 6 bases and 4 bases, in that order; junction bases with no gene match: 7. The CDR3 extends over 13 amino acids.

The TCR was taken from a human donor with Susac syndrome. The rearrangement joins TRBV20-1 to TRBJ2-5; 8 bases are shared with TRBD2. Sequenced: CD4+ T cells from PBMCs. The CDR3 spells CSATPGGRETQYF. The CDR3 DNA is TGCAGTGCGACGCCGGGGGGGAGAGAGACCCAGTACTTC.